The next 13 T cell receptor beta chains were all read from a single sample in a study of sequential checkpoint blockade in melanoma. Treatment specified: randomized to nivolumab then ipilimumab (arm A) or the reverse (arm B). Profiled with immunoSEQ multiplex PCR; TCRdb holds only in-frame clones, not every one. This table has around 7,000 clones, approximately 80% appearing once. Material: CD8+ T cells sorted from blood (inferred from file names), obtained from a patient given nivolumab and ipilimumab in sequence. Receptor source: a human donor with melanoma.

This chain connects TRBV28 to TRBJ1-1; D gene ambiguous. V lost 4 bases and J lost 5, with 17 bases in between. The CDR3 runs 15 residues. The germline CDR1 and CDR2 sequences are MDHEN and SYDVKM. The CDR3 nucleotides are TGTGCCAGCAGTTGGTACAGCCAGGCGGGGACTGAAGCTTTCTTT. Its translation is CASSWYSQAGTEAFF.

The genes are TRBV5-4 and TRBJ1-2, with 7 bases matching TRBD1. The CDR3 is 15 amino acids. J gave up 4 bases and V 4 bases, and 10 bases lay outside the gene matches. Germline-derived CDR1 and CDR2 are SGHNT and YYREEE (reference sequence). The CDR3 loop reads CASSKQGQVPYGYTF. Here the CDR3 DNA reads TGTGCCAGCAGCAAACAGGGGCAGGTTCCCTATGGCTACACCTTC.

V gene TRBV30 combines with J gene TRBJ1-5, with no clear D. Trimming took 0 bases from V and 0 from J, leaving 9 bases between them. This CDR3 spans 15 amino acids. Germline CDR1 and CDR2: GTSNPN and SVGIG (reference sequence). The CDR3 protein is CAWSVFGGSNQPQHF. The DNA of the CDR3 is TGTGCCTGGAGTGTATTTGGCGGTAGCAATCAGCCCCAGCATTTT.

J is TRBJ2-1 and V is TRBV6-1, with D maybe TRBD1 (6 bases). Between the trimmed V and J ends, which lost 4 bases and 4 bases, there was a span of 17 bases. Germline V gene sequence: CDR1 MNHNS, CDR2 SASEGT. This CDR3 is built from 16 residues. The CDR3 region is CASSGGQGRAYNEQFF. In DNA, the CDR3 is TGTGCCAGCAGTGGGGGGCAGGGGCGGGCTTACAATGAGCAGTTCTTC.

The rearrangement uses TRBV7-5 and TRBJ2-2; the table gives TRBD2 as D, unverified against the DNA. TRBV7-5 is given as a pseudogene. The CDR3 totals 14 residues. CDR3 coding DNA: TGTGCCAGCAGCTCTACTAGGTCTGCCGGGGAGCTGTTTTTT. Translation gives CASSSTRSAGELFF.

The CDR3 spells CAWTFDSFSGNTIYF. The CDR3 nucleotides read TGTGCCTGGACTTTTGACAGTTTCTCTGGAAACACCATATATTTT. The genes are TRBV30 and TRBJ1-3; D is possibly TRBD1 (5 bases). V lost 4 bases and J 0 bases, leaving 13 bases between the germline ends. The CDR3 totals 15 residues. From germline, CDR1 is GTSNPN and CDR2 SVGIG (reference sequence).

This clone was seen once. V gene TRBV27 combines with J gene TRBJ2-5; D may be TRBD1 (6 bases). In germline, CDR1 is MNHEY, CDR2 SMNVEV (reference sequence). CDR3 size: 13 residues. Between the trimmed V and J ends, which lost 8 bases and 0 bases, there was a span of 10 bases. CDR3 coding DNA: TGTGCCAGCCGACAGGTCGACCAAGAGACCCAGTACTTC. Translation gives CASRQVDQETQYF.

The J gene is TRBJ2-7, the V gene TRBV15; the match to TRBD1 covers 8 bases. The germline gives CDR1 LNHNV, CDR2 YYDKDF (reference sequence). The CDR3 is 17 residues long. After removal of 1 base from V and 2 bases from J, the junction contained 10 bases not matched to a gene. CDR3 DNA: TGTGCCACCAGCAGAGGGCGAGAGGGACAGGCTACCTACGAGCAGTACTTC. Amino acids: CATSRGREGQATYEQYF. Combining the CDR3 with reference TRBV15 and TRBJ2-7 gives the whole variable domain DAMVIQNPRYQVTQFGKPVTLSCSQTLNHNVMYWYQQKSSQAPKLLFHYYDKDFNNEADTPDNFQSRRPNTSFCFLDIRSPGLGDTAMYLCATSRGREGQATYEQYFGPGTRLTVT.

The rearrangement joins TRBV4-1 to TRBJ2-7, with TRBD2 matching 10 bases. This CDR3 has 14 residues. V shed 2 bases, J shed 3 bases, and the junction held 1 base outside the gene matches. CDR1 is MGHRA, CDR2 YSYEKL, per germline. CDR3 residues: CASSQTSGDYEQYF. CDR3 bases: TGCGCCAGCAGCCAAACTAGCGGGGACTACGAGCAGTACTTC.

The V call is TRBV11-2, the J call TRBJ1-4; TRBD1 agrees at 7 bases. The germline gives CDR1 SGHAT, CDR2 FQNNGV. The CDR3 is 13 residues long. Trimming took 0 bases from V and 15 from J; bases not matched to a gene: 7. The CDR3 is CASSLDTTGRMFF. The CDR3 bases are TGTGCCAGCAGCTTAGATACGACAGGGAGGATGTTTTTT.

This clone is termed large. The chain has TRBV7-2 and TRBJ2-5; tentatively, D is TRBD1 (6 bases). V lost 5 bases to trimming and J lost 2 bases, with 18 bases between them. Germline lookup yields CDR1 SGHTA and CDR2 FQGNSA. CDR3 size: 16 residues. CDR3 DNA: TGTGCCAGCAGCCCCATGGGCCCAGGGGCGCAAGAGACCCAGTACTTC. This translates into CASSPMGPGAQETQYF. Full variable domain (remainder filled in from reference TRBV7-2 and TRBJ2-5): GAGVSQSPSNKVTEKGKDVELRCDPISGHTALYWYRQSLGQGLEFLIYFQGNSAPDKSGLPSDRFSAERTGGSVSTLTIQRTQQEDSAVYLCASSPMGPGAQETQYFGPGTRLLVL.

The V and J genes are TRBV5-1 and TRBJ2-1, with a possible D match to TRBD2 (5 bases). The V and J ends lost 8 bases and 5 bases respectively, with 17 bases between them. From germline, CDR1 is SGHRS and CDR2 YFSETQ. The CDR3 totals 14 residues. The CDR3: CARTNRECHNEQFF. The CDR3 nucleotides read TGCGCCAGGACAAATAGGGAGTGCCACAATGAGCAGTTCTTC. The full variable domain, completed using reference TRBV5-1 and TRBJ2-1, is KAGVTQTPRYLIKTRGQQVTLSCSPISGHRSVSWYQQTPGQGLQFLFEYFSETQRNKGNFPGRFSGRQFSNSRSEMNVSTLELGDSALYLCARTNRECHNEQFFGPGTRLTVL.

Concerning this clone itself: One end of the junction varies from germline; a read error may be responsible. This chain uses TRBV6-1 with TRBJ2-1; D ambiguous. The CDR3 covers 15 residues. Germline CDR1 MNHNS, CDR2 SASEGT. CDR3 sequence (DNA): TGTGCCAGCAGGGAAGGATCCGGTAGGAGCAATGAGCAGTTCTTC. Translating gives CASREGSGRSNEQFF.